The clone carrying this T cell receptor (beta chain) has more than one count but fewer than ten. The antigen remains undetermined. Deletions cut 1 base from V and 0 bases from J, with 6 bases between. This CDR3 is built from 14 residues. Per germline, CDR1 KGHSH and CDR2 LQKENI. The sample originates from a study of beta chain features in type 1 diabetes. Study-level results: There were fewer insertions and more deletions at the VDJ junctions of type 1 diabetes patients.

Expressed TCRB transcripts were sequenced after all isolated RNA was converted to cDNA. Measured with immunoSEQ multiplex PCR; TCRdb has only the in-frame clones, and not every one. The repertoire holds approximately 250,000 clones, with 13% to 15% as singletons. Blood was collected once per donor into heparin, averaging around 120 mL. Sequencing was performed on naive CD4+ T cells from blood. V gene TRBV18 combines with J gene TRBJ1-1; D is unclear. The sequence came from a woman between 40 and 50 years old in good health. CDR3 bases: TGTGCCAGCTCACCACAGTCGGTGAACACTGAAGCTTTCTTT. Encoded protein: CASSPQSVNTEAFF.